This T cell receptor (beta chain) was profiled in a study of blood T cells in healthy people across ages. This clonotype has more than one count but fewer than ten. What it binds is unknown. Germline-derived CDR1 and CDR2 are MDHEN and SYDVKM. The trim removed 7 bases at V and 6 bases at J, leaving 10 bases unmatched. CDR3 size: 15 residues. Findings of the study overall: Per million T cells, TCR beta diversity dropped roughly linearly as age increased. Diversity estimates from one million T cells were considered underestimates.

Through a sample-barcoded 5' primer and a J-beta primer mix, a second PCR was run for roughly 6 to 12 cycles. TCRdb independently ran MiXCR on the 5' RACE reads; one entry per CDR3 protein. This sample yields about 800,000 distinct CDR3 sequences, of which around a quarter are seen a single time; roughly 3.5% belongs to the top ten. In addition, the sample was reused for a study of T cells of mothers and their children. As reported in that work: Sequencing got over 8 million TCR beta CDR3 reads from each mother and roughly 2.7 million from each child.

The chain joins TRBV28 to TRBJ2-3; 10 nucleotides line up with TRBD2. The sample comprised blood. This TCR came from a boy aged 5-17 years in good health. The CDR3, as DNA: TGTGCCAGCACTCGTCCTAGCGGGAGTACGGATACGCAGTATTTT. This translates into CASTRPSGSTDTQYF. The full variable domain, rest sourced from reference TRBV28 and TRBJ2-3, is DVKVTQSSRYLVKRTGEKVFLECVQDMDHENMFWYRQDPGLGLRLIYFSYDVKMKEKGDIPEGYSVSREKKERFSLILESASTNQTSMYLCASTRPSGSTDTQYFGPGTRLTVL.